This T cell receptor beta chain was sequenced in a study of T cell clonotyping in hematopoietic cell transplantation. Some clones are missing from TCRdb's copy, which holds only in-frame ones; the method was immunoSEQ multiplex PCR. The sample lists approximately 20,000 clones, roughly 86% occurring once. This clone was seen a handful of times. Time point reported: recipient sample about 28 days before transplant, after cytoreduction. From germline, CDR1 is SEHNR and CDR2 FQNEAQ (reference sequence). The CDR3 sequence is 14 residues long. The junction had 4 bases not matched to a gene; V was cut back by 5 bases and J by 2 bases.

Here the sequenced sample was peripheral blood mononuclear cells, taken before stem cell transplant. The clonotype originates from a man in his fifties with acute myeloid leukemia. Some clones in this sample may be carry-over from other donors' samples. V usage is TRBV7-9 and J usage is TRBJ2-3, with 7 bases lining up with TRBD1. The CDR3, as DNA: TGTGCCAGCAGCCCAGGGGGAAACACAGATACGCAGTATTTT. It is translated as CASSPGGNTDTQYF.